The clone carrying this T cell receptor (beta chain) has more than one count but fewer than ten. Its matching antigen is unknown. This entry belongs to a study of sequential checkpoint blockade in melanoma. Study-level background: Each arm's sequence ended with maintenance nivolumab. Study results and caveats: For nivolumab-first patients, baseline tumor clonality was associated with response.

The sample's treatment: randomized to nivolumab then ipilimumab (arm A) or the reverse (arm B). TCRdb's table, derived via immunoSEQ multiplex PCR, lists solely in-frame clones and lacks some. The sample carries more than 1,500 clones, approximately 22% recorded once. This CDR3 is 15 amino acids long. Germline V CDR1 and CDR2: SGHDN, FVKESK. V was shortened by 4 bases and J by 5 bases, with 17 bases between the two germline ends. This chain joins TRBV14 and TRBJ2-5, with D possibly matching TRBD2 (5 bases). The sample in question was tumor tissue (inferred from file names), obtained from a patient given nivolumab and ipilimumab in sequence. The source of this sequence is a human donor with melanoma. This CDR3 reads CASSRRLPLGETQYF. Here the CDR3 DNA reads TGTGCCAGCAGCCGCCGACTACCCTTGGGGGAGACCCAGTACTTC.